One sample yielded the 12 T cell receptor beta chains listed below, sequenced in a study of cytomegalovirus exposure and HLA in healthy donors. PCR used 60 Vbeta primers and 13 Jbeta primers. The method was immunoSEQ multiplex PCR; TCRdb's version includes in-frame clones alone and lacks a portion of them. The table lists 100,000 or so clones, 65% to 75% of them singletons, with 1.9% in the top ten. Sequencing was carried out using PBMCs. The source of these receptors is a woman aged 40 to 49 in good health and CMV-seronegative.

CDR3: CAWSLQWAGVEKLFF. CDR3 sequence (DNA): TGTGCCTGGAGCCTCCAGTGGGCAGGGGTCGAAAAACTGTTTTTT. The chain carries TRBV30 and TRBJ1-4, with a weak D call TRBD1 (6 bases). Looked up from germline, CDR1 is GTSNPN and CDR2 is SVGIG (reference sequence). This CDR3 has 15 residues. V was shortened by 3 bases and J by 8 bases, with 19 bases between the two germline ends.

The gene calls are TRBV7-2 and TRBJ2-7; D may be TRBD2 (5 bases). Deletions cut 5 bases from V and 4 bases from J, with 15 bases between. Germline CDR1 SGHTA, CDR2 FQGNSA. This CDR3 has 14 amino acids. The CDR3 bases are TGTGCCAGCAGCGTCTTTGATGGGAGATACGAGCAGTACTTC. Its translation is CASSVFDGRYEQYF.

V usage is TRBV6-4 and J usage is TRBJ2-5, with 8 bases fitting TRBD2. CDR1 MRHNA and CDR2 SNTAGT come from the germline V gene. CDR3 length equals 16 residues. The V segment lost 3 bases and the J segment 5 bases; nucleotides outside the gene matches: 11. This CDR3 is CASSDLLGLDLETQYF. The CDR3 bases are TGTGCCAGCAGTGATTTACTGGGACTAGATCTGGAGACCCAGTACTTC.

The chain is built from TRBV11-3 and TRBJ2-1, with 12 bases aligning to TRBD2. V trimming: 1 base; J trimming: 6 bases; junction bases outside the gene matches: 13. The germline CDR1 and CDR2 sequences are SGHNT and YENEEA. The CDR3 has 19 amino acids. The CDR3 DNA reads as TGTGCCAGCAGCTTAGGAAGGGGGCTAGCGGGAGGGCCAGGCAATGAGCAGTTCTTC. This translates into CASSLGRGLAGGPGNEQFF. Full variable domain (missing parts from reference TRBV11-3 and TRBJ2-1): EAGVVQSPRYKIIEKKQPVAFWCNPISGHNTLYWYLQNLGQGPELLIRYENEEAVDDSQLPKDRFSAERLKGVDSTLKIQPAELGDSAVYLCASSLGRGLAGGPGNEQFFGPGTRLTVL.

In the case of this clone: One end of the junction is discordant with germline, which a read error may explain. The sample holds other DNA sequences that translate to the same CDR3. The CDR3 sequence: CASSIQFNTEAFF. The CDR3 bases are TGTGCCAGCAGTATACAATTTAACACTGAAGCTTTCTTT. V gene TRBV19 combines with J gene TRBJ1-1, with no clear D. Per the germline V gene, CDR1 is LNHDA and CDR2 is SQIVND (reference sequence). There are 13 residues in the CDR3.

The table lists this clone with a few counts. The chain uses TRBV5-5 and TRBJ1-5, with D unclear. Germline-derived CDR1 and CDR2 are SGHKS and YYEKEE (reference sequence). CDR3 length: 16 amino acids. Trimming took 1 base from V and 1 from J, leaving 12 bases between them. The DNA for the CDR3 is TGTGCCAGCAGCTTGAGAGGGTCGGTCAGCAATCAGCCCCAGCATTTT. Translation: CASSLRGSVSNQPQHF.

The chain carries TRBV7-9 and TRBJ1-2; 9 nucleotides align to TRBD1. The CDR3 is 15 residues long. J lost 1 base, V lost 5 bases, and 5 bases had no gene match. Germline V CDR1 and CDR2: SEHNR, FQNEAQ (reference sequence). CDR3 DNA sequence: TGTGCCAGCAGCCCGCGGACAGGGGATAACTATGGCTACACCTTC. This gives the protein CASSPRTGDNYGYTF.

V is TRBV20-1 and J is TRBJ1-4; no clear D gene. Germline lookup yields CDR1 DFQATT and CDR2 SNEGSKA (reference sequence). The CDR3 spans 11 residues. Trimming removed 2 bases from V and 8 bases from J, with 6 bases in between. This CDR3 reads CSARIQEKLFF. The CDR3 DNA sequence: TGCAGTGCTAGAATCCAAGAAAAACTGTTTTTT.

Written as DNA, the CDR3 is TGTGCCAGCAGCTTATATCGCGGGAGAGAAGGCGGGGAGCTGTTTTTT. Amino acid sequence: CASSLYRGREGGELFF. The chain has TRBV7-3 and TRBJ2-2; 7 bases fit TRBD2. In germline, CDR1 is SGHTA, CDR2 FQGTGA. The ends lost 2 bases at V and 7 bases at J; junction bases unmatched: 10. The CDR3 length is 16 residues.

This clone was observed a single time. The chain recombines TRBV5-1 with TRBJ2-7; 12 bases map to TRBD2. The V and J ends lost 7 bases and 3 bases, in that order; junction bases with no gene match: 2. The CDR3 is 13 residues long. Germline lookup yields CDR1 SGHRS and CDR2 YFSETQ. CDR3 amino acids: CASGGLAGYEQYF. The CDR3 coding sequence is TGCGCCAGCGGGGGACTAGCGGGCTACGAGCAGTACTTC.

A note on this clone: The identical CDR3 is also encoded by other nucleotide sequences in the sample. The rearrangement joins TRBV27 to TRBJ2-7; D possibly corresponds to TRBD2 (5 bases). The ends were cut back, 2 bases at V and 1 base at J, with 9 bases in the middle. The germline V gene has CDR1 MNHEY and CDR2 SMNVEV (reference sequence). The CDR3 is made up of 14 amino acids. In nucleotides, the CDR3 is TGTGCCAGCAGTTTACGGGGTGGGTCCTACGAGCAGTACTTC. Protein sequence: CASSLRGGSYEQYF.

The CDR3 sequence is CASTRLAGADTQYF. In DNA form, the CDR3 reads TGTGCCAGCACTCGACTAGCGGGAGCAGATACGCAGTATTTT. The chain employs TRBV2 and TRBJ2-3; 12 positions agree with TRBD2. The CDR3 extends over 14 amino acids. The V gene end was trimmed by 7 bases and the J gene end by 4 bases; junction bases not matched to a gene: 3. Per germline, CDR1 SNHLY and CDR2 FYNNEI.